One sample yielded the 8 T cell receptor beta chains listed below, sequenced in a study of blood T cell repertoires in COVID-19. Using immunoSEQ multiplex PCR, the repertoire was profiled, and TCRdb retains in-frame clones only, with some absent. The sample has roughly 250,000 clones, roughly 86% seen once; the top ten hold less than 4%. The sequencing sample was made of PBMCs or T cells enriched from blood (not recorded which). The receptors stem from a woman aged 40 to 50 with acute COVID-19.

The chain carries TRBV9 and TRBJ2-2; D is ambiguous. The CDR3 totals 14 residues. V was cut by 0 bases and J by 0 bases, with 3 bases left in between. Looked up from germline, CDR1 is SGDLS and CDR2 is YYNGEE. As DNA, the CDR3 is TGTGCCAGCAGCGTAGGAGCGAACACCGGGGAGCTGTTTTTT. Its translation: CASSVGANTGELFF.

The rearrangement uses TRBV6-4 and TRBJ1-5; D is perhaps TRBD1 (6 bases). Germline V gene sequence: CDR1 MRHNA, CDR2 SNTAGT. The CDR3 covers 15 residues. V shed 5 bases and J shed 1 base, with 12 bases lying between them. The CDR3 here is CASSWTAGSNQPQHF. Written as DNA, the CDR3 is TGTGCCAGCAGTTGGACAGCTGGGAGCAATCAGCCCCAGCATTTT.

The sample holds a few counts of this clone. The V call is TRBV9, the J call TRBJ2-6; no clear D gene. Trimming left V 2 bases short and J 0 bases short, with 12 bases between. The CDR3 totals 17 residues. The germline V gene encodes CDR1 SGDLS and CDR2 YYNGEE. The CDR3 region has the DNA TGTGCCAGCAGCGTTTTTCTTTCGCGCTCTGGGGCCAACGTCCTGACTTTC. It is translated as CASSVFLSRSGANVLTF.

This rearrangement joins TRBV28 to TRBJ2-3; D is possibly TRBD1 (6 bases). V shed 8 bases and J shed 1 base, with 13 bases lying between them. Germline CDR1 reads MDHEN; CDR2 reads SYDVKM. The CDR3 is 14 residues long. The DNA for the CDR3 is TGTGCCAGCGTAGGGGGAATTGGCACAGATACGCAGTATTTT. Encoded protein: CASVGGIGTDTQYF.

This clone was observed a single time. This chain joins TRBV19 and TRBJ2-2; a weak D match, TRBD1 (6 bases). CDR3 size: 15 residues. Deletions cut 6 bases from V and 4 bases from J, with 15 bases between. Germline V gene lookup returns CDR1 LNHDA and CDR2 SQIVND (reference sequence). CDR3: CASSSEGVGTGELFF. The CDR3 DNA follows: TGTGCCAGTAGCTCAGAGGGGGTGGGCACCGGGGAGCTGTTTTTT. The variable domain in full, with the rest retrieved from reference TRBV19 and TRBJ2-2, is DGGITQSPKYLFRKEGQNVTLSCEQNLNHDAMYWYRQDPGQGLRLIYYSQIVNDFQKGDIAEGYSVSREKKESFPLTVTSAQKNPTAFYLCASSSEGVGTGELFFGEGSRLTVL.

CDR3 in DNA: TGTGCCAGCAGTTTAAAGTGGGACAGCAGAAACTATGGCTACACCTTC. Protein: CASSLKWDSRNYGYTF. J is TRBJ1-2 and V is TRBV27; 7 bases are shared with TRBD1. The CDR3 runs 16 residues. Germline trimming cut 2 bases from V and 2 bases from J; bases unmatched to any gene: 8. From germline, CDR1 is MNHEY and CDR2 SMNVEV (reference sequence).

The CDR3 sequence is CASSLRDRGFSSPYNEQFF. CDR3 coding DNA: TGCGCCAGCAGCCTTCGGGACAGGGGTTTTAGTAGTCCTTACAATGAGCAGTTCTTC. The gene calls are TRBV5-1 and TRBJ2-1; 10 bases agree with TRBD1. Germline CDR1 SGHRS, CDR2 YFSETQ. The V and J ends lost 4 bases and 4 bases, in that order; junction bases with no gene match: 17. The CDR3 runs to 19 residues.

The chain couples TRBV11-3 to TRBJ2-5, with D possibly TRBD1 on 5 matching bases. Germline V gives CDR1 SGHNT, CDR2 YENEEA. The CDR3 contains 15 residues. Trimming left V 9 bases short and J 4 bases short, with 21 bases between. This CDR3 is CARGPGLNGRETQYF. CDR3 nucleotides: TGTGCCAGGGGCCCAGGGTTGAACGGCAGAGAGACCCAGTACTTC. The complete variable domain, with remaining parts taken from reference TRBV11-3 and TRBJ2-5, reads EAGVVQSPRYKIIEKKQPVAFWCNPISGHNTLYWYLQNLGQGPELLIRYENEEAVDDSQLPKDRFSAERLKGVDSTLKIQPAELGDSAVYLCARGPGLNGRETQYFGPGTRLLVL.